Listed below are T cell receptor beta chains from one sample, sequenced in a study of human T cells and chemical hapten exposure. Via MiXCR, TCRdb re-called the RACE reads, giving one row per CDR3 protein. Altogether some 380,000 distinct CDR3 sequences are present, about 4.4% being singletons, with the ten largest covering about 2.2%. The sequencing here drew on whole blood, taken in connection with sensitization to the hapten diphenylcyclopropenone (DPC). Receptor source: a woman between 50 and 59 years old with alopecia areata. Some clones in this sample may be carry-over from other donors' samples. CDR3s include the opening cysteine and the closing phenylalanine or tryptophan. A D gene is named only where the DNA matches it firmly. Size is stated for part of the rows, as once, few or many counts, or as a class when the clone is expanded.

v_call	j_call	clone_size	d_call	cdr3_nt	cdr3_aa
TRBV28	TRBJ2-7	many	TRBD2	TGTGCCAGCAGTTTGGCCACTAGCGGGGAATCCTACGAGCAGTACTTC	CASSLATSGESYEQYF
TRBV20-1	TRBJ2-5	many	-	TGCAGTGCCATAGCGGCGTGGGCCCAAGAGACCCAGTACTTC	CSAIAAWAQETQYF
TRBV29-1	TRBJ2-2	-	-	TGCAGCGTAAACAGGGTGGAATCCGGGGAGCTGATTTTT	CSVNRVESGELIF
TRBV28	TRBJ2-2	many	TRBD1	TGTGCCAGCAGTTTGGGGACAGGGAGCACCGGGGAGCTGTTTTTT	CASSLGTGSTGELFF
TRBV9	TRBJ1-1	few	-	TGTGCCAGCAGCGTAGGGTCCGGGATCGAACGTGGTAACACTGAAGCTTTCTTT	CASSVGSGIERGNTEAFF
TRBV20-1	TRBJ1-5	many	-	TGCAGCGCGGCGGGACAAGAAAAAGTTTATAGCAATCAGCCCCAGCATTTT	CSAAGQEKVYSNQPQHF
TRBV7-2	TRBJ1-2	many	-	TGTGCCAGCAGCCTGGGACTCGCTAACTATGGCTACACCTTC	CASSLGLANYGYTF
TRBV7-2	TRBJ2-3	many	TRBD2	TGTGCCAGCAGCTCGCCGCCGGGCGGGAGGGCCGGAGGCACAGATACGCAGTATTTT	CASSSPPGGRAGGTDTQYF
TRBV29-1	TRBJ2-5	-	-	TGCAGCGTTGAAGTCTGGCAGGGGGAGGGAGAGACCCAGTACTTC	CSVEVWQGEGETQYF
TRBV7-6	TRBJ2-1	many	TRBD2	TGTGCCAGCAGCTTAAGCGGGGGCCTGCTTAATGAGCAGTTCTTC	CASSLSGGLLNEQFF
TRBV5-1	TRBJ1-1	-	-	TGCGCCAGCAGCTGGAGATGGGGCAACACTGAAGCTTTCTTT	CASSWRWGNTEAFF
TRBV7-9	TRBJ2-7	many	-	TGTGCCAGCAGCTTGGGGGAGGGGGACGAGCAGTACTTC	CASSLGEGDEQYF
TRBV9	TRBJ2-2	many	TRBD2	TGTGCCAGCAGCCCCCGGGCTAGCGGGAGGGCCAGGACCGGGGAGCTGTTTTTT	CASSPRASGRARTGELFF
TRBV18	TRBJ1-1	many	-	TGTGCCAGCTCACCGGCGGCAGGGGAGGGGACTGAAGCTTTCTTT	CASSPAAGEGTEAFF
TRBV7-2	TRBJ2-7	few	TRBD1	TGTGCCACCGGGACAGGGGGCTCCTACGAGCAGTACTTC	CATGTGGSYEQYF
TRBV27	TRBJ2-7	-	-	TGTGCCAGCAGTTGGGACAGACAGTATGGAGCGGGAAGGGAGCAGTACTTC	CASSWDRQYGAGREQYF
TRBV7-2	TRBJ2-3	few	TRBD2	TGTGCCAGCAGCCCCGAGCGGGGGGGCCTCACAGATACGCAGTATTTT	CASSPERGGLTDTQYF
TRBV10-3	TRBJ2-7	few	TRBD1	TGTGCCATCATGGGACAGGGGGCCTACGAGCAGTACTTC	CAIMGQGAYEQYF
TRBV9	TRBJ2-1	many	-	TGTGCCAGCAGCCCCCTAGCAGAACATGAGCAGTTCTTC	CASSPLAEHEQFF
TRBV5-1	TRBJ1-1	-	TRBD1	TGCGCCAGCAACCCAGGGGGCGGATGGACTGAAGCTTTCTTT	CASNPGGGWTEAFF